The entry below describes one T cell receptor (beta chain). This sample was taken from a study of blood T cell repertoires in COVID-19. The CDR3 has 14 residues. Per the germline V gene, CDR1 is DFQATT and CDR2 is SNEGSKA (reference sequence). The junction had 6 bases not matched to a gene; V was cut back by 4 bases and J by 2 bases. Clones were sequenced by immunoSEQ multiplex PCR, and TCRdb holds only the in-frame ones, with some missing. The sample lists tens of thousands of clones, around 93% occurring once. Sequencing was performed on peripheral blood. This receptor was obtained from a human donor in a cohort sampled during active COVID-19. The V call is TRBV20-1, the J call TRBJ2-3; 7 nucleotides line up with TRBD1. As DNA, the CDR3 is TGCAGTGCTAATGAGGGGGCCCACACAGATACGCAGTATTTT. This translates into CSANEGAHTDTQYF.